This T cell receptor beta chain originates from a study of response to subunit inactivated influenza vaccine (dated by TCRdb to the late 2010s). For context, the study as a whole: To follow how T cells responded to a trivalent subunit inactivated influenza vaccine, the researchers relied on deep quantitative profiling of the T cell receptor repertoire.

Worth noting for this clonotype: The target of this receptor is not known. It has no much larger one-base neighbor in the sample; base qualities were not kept.

Points the paper makes about the study in general: The authors suggested that each seasonal influenza vaccination may recruit only a limited number of new T cells.

The library was made by RT-PCR. Sequencer: Illumina HiSeq 2500. TCRdb ran its own pipeline on the public reads, namely fastp trimming at Q25 and MiXCR clone calling, and kept in-frame beta chains. Under each unique CDR3 protein, matching rows form one entry showing the most common genes and DNA. A total of roughly 500,000 distinct CDR3 sequences appear in this sample, about 15% of them only once. 3% of the sample belongs to the ten largest clones. The CDR3 numbers 13 residues from cysteine through phenylalanine. The read is trimmed to its CDR3 DNA, 39 bases read in frame from base 1. Based on the germline V gene, the CDR1 and CDR2 sequences are SGHRS and YFSETQ. V lost 5 bases and J lost 4 bases, and the count of bases not matched to a germline gene is 5.

This sequence was found in a man between 50 and 69 years old who received an inactivated influenza vaccine. Donor details come from another sample of the same person, matched by shared clones. The chain uses TRBV5-1 and TRBJ2-7, with 8 junctional bases fitting TRBD1. The material sequenced was CD4+ T cells sorted from PBMCs, taken around 2 years after vaccination. The CDR3 in this case is CASSAGQVYEQYF. The nucleotides read TGCGCCAGCAGTGCGGGACAGGTATACGAGCAGTACTTC.